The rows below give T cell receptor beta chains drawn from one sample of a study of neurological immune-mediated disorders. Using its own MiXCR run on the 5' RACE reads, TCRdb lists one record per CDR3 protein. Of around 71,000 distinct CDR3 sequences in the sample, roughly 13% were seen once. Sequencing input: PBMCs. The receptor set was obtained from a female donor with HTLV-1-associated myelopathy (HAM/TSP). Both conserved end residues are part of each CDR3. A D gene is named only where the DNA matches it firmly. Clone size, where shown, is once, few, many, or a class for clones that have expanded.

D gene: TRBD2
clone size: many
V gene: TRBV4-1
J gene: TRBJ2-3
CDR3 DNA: TGCGCCAGCAGCCGAGTCCTACCCTTAGCGGGGAGCTCCACAGATACGCAGTATTTT
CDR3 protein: CASSRVLPLAGSSTDTQYF

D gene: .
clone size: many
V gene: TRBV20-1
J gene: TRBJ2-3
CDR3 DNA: TGCAGTGCTAGTTTTGGTCGGGCAGATACGCAGTATTTT
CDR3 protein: CSASFGRADTQYF

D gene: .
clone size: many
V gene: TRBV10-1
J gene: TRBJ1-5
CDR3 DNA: TGCGCCAGCAGTATACACCGGGACAAACCCAATCAGCCCCAGCATTTT
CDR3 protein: CASSIHRDKPNQPQHF

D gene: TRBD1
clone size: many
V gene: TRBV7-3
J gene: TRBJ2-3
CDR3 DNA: TGTGCCAGCAGCTTAAGAGGGGGCCTCACAGATACGCAGTATTTT
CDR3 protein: CASSLRGGLTDTQYF

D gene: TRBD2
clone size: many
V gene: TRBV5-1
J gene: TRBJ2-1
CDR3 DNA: TGCGCCAGCAGCCGCGGACTAGACAATGAGCAGTTCTTC
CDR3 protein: CASSRGLDNEQFF

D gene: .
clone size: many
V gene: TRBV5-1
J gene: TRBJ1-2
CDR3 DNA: TGCGCCAGCAGCGCGGGACACGGTGATGGCTACACCTTC
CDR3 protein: CASSAGHGDGYTF

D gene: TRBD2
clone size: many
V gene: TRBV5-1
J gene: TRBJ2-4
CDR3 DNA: TGCGCCAGCAGCGCGGGTGGACTAGCGGGGGCCCAAGACATTCAGTACTTC
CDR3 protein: CASSAGGLAGAQDIQYF

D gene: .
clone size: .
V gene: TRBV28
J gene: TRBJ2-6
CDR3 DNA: TGCGCCAGCAGTAACATCAAGGTTTCTGGGGCCAAGGTCCTGACTTTC
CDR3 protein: CASSNIKVSGAKVLTF

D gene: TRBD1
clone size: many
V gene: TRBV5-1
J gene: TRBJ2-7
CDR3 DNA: TGCGCCAGCAGCTTGTTACAGGGGGTCTCCTACGAGCAGTACTTC
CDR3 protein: CASSLLQGVSYEQYF

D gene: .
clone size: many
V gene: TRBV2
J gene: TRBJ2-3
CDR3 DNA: TGTGCCAGCAGTGTTCAAGATACGCAGTATTTT
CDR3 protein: CASSVQDTQYF

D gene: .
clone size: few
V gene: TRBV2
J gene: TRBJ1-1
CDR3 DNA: TGTGCCAGCTCTTCGAACATGAACACTGAAGCTTTCTTT
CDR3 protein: CASSSNMNTEAFF

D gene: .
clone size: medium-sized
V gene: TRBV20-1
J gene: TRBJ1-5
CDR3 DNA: TGCAGTGCTTACATAAGACAGAGTAATAGCAATCAGCCCCAGCATTTT
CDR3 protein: CSAYIRQSNSNQPQHF

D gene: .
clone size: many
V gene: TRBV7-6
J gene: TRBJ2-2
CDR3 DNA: TGTGCCAGCAGCTTAGTAATCACCGGGGAGCTGTTTTTT
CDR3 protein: CASSLVITGELFF

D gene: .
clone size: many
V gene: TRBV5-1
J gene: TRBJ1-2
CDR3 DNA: TGCGCCAGCAGCTTGTGGTCAGGGAACCAGCCGAATGGCTACACCTTC
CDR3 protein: CASSLWSGNQPNGYTF

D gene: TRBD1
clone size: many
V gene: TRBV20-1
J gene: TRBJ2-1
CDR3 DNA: TGCAGTGCTAGCCGGGACAGGGGTTACGATGAGCAGTTCTTC
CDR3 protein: CSASRDRGYDEQFF

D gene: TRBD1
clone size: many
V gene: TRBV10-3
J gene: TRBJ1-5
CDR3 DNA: TGTGCCATCAGCGGGACAGTAGGTGGTCAGCCCCAGCATTTT
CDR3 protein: CAISGTVGGQPQHF

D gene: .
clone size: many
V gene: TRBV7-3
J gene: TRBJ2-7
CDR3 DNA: TGTGCCAGCAGCTTAGGCGACAGCTACGAGCAGTACTTC
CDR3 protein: CASSLGDSYEQYF

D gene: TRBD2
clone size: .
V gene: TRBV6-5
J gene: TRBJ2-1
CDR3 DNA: TGTGCCAGCAGTTACTCTAGCGGGGGGAGGTATGAGCAGTTCTTC
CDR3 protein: CASSYSSGGRYEQFF

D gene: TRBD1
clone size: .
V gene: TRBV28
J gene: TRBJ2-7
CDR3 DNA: TGTGCCAGCAGTTTACTTCCTCGGGACAGCTCCTACGAGCAGTACTTC
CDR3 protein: CASSLLPRDSSYEQYF

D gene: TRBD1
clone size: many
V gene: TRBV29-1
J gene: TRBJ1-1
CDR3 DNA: TGCAGCGTCCAGGTAGACAGGGGGCAAGGAGCTTTCTTT
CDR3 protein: CSVQVDRGQGAFF

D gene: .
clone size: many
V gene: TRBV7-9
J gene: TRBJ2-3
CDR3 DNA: TGTGCCAGCAGCCAAAGGGTATCAGGGGCCAAAGATACGCAGTATTTT
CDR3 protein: CASSQRVSGAKDTQYF

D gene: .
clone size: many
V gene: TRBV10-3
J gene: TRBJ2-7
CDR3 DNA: TGTGCCATCAGTGAGTCTGGGCCCCGAGAGCAGTACTTC
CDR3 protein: CAISESGPREQYF

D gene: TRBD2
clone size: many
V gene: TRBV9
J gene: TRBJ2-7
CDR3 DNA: TGTGCCAGCAGCGTGGCGGGGGGAGATGCCTACGAGCAGTACTTC
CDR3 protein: CASSVAGGDAYEQYF

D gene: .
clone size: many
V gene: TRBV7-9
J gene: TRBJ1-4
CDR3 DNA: TGTGCCAGCAGCTTATACGCCAGGGACAATGAAAAACTGTTTTTT
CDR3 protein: CASSLYARDNEKLFF

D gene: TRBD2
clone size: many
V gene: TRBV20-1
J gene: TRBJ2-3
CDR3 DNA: TGCAGTGCTAGAGACCGAAGACTAGCGACAGATACGCAGTATTTT
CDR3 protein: CSARDRRLATDTQYF

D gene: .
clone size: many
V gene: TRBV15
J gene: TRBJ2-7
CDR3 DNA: TGTGCTACCAGCAGAGCTGAGTCGGACTACGAGCAGTACTTC
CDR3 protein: CATSRAESDYEQYF

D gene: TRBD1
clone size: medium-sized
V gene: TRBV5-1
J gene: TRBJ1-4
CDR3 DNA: TGCGCCAGCAGCTTGGATGGGACAGGAGGAACTAATGAAAAACTGTTTTTT
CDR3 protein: CASSLDGTGGTNEKLFF

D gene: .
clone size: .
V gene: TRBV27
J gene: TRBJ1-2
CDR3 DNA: TGTGCCAGCAGTTTATCGGCAGGGCCGTATGGCTACACCTTC
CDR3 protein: CASSLSAGPYGYTF

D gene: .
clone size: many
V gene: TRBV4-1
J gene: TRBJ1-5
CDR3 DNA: TGCGCCAGCAGCCAAGATCACCCGGGGGCGCGGGGTCAGCCCCAGCATTTT
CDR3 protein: CASSQDHPGARGQPQHF

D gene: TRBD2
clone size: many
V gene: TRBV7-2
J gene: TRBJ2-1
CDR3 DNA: TGTGCCAGCAGCTTCGCGGGGGGTTACAATGAGCAGTTCTTC
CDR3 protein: CASSFAGGYNEQFF

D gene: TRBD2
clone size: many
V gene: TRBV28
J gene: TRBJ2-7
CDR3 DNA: TGTGCCAGCAGGCTAGCGGGGGGCTCGTACGAGCAGTACTTC
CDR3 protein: CASRLAGGSYEQYF

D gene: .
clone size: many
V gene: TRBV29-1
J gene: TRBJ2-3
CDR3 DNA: TGCAGCGTTGAACAGACTACCGCCCGTGGATCAGATACGCAGTATTTT
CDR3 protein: CSVEQTTARGSDTQYF

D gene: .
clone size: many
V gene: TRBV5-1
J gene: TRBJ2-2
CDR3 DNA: TGCGCCAGCAGCACGGAGACAGGGAACACCGGGGAGCTGTTTTTT
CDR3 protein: CASSTETGNTGELFF

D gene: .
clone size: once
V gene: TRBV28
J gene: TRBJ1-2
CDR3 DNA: TGTGCCAGCAGTGGCCCCGACGGGATGTATGGCTACACCTTC
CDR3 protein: CASSGPDGMYGYTF

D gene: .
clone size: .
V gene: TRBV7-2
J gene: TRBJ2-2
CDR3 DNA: TGTGCCAGCAGCTCAAGAGGGGTGTCCGGGGAGCTGTTTTTT
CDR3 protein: CASSSRGVSGELFF

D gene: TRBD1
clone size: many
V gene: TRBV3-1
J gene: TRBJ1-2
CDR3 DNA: TGTGCCAGCAGGGGGGACAGTAACTATGGCTACACCTTC
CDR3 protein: CASRGDSNYGYTF

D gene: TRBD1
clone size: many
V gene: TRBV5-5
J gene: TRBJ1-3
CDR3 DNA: TGTGCCAGCACCATGACAGGGGGCCGCGGAAACACCATATATTTT
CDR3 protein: CASTMTGGRGNTIYF